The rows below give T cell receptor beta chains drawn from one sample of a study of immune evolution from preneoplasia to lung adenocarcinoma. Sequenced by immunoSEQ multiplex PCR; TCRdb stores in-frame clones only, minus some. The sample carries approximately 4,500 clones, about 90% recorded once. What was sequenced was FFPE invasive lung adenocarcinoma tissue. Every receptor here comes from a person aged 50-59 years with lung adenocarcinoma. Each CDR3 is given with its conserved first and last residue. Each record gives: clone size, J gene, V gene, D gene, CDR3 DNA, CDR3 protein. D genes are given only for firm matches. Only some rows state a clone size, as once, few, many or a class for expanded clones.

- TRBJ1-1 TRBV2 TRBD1 TGTGCCAGCAGGAGGGACAGGAACACTGAAGCTTTCTTT CASRRDRNTEAFF
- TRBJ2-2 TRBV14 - TGTGCCAGCAGCCCCCATCCAGGGAACACCGGGGAGCTGTTTTTT CASSPHPGNTGELFF
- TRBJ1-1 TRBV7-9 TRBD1 TGTGCCAGCAGTCCCAGGGGGTTGAACACTGAAGCTTTCTTT CASSPRGLNTEAFF
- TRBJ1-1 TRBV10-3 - TGTGCCATCAGAACAGGTCTAGGAGGCACTGAAGCTTTCTTT CAIRTGLGGTEAFF
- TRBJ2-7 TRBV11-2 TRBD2 TGTGCCGTGCCTAGCGGGAAAGCCTACGAGCAGTACTTC CAVPSGKAYEQYF
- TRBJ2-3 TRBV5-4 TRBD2 TGTGCCAGCAGGGCCGGGGGGAAAAATACGCAGTATTTT CASRAGGKNTQYF
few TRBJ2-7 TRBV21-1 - TGTGCCAGCAGCAGGGTCTTTAGGACAGGGGACTACGAGCAGTACTTC CASSRVFRTGDYEQYF
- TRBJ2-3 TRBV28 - TGTGCCACGAGTTCCGACACAGATACGCAGTATTTT CATSSDTDTQYF
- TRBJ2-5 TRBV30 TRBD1 TGTGCCTGGAGTGTAGGGACAGGGGGGTGGTACTTC CAWSVGTGGWYF
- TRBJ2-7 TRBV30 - TGTGCCTGGAGTGTACTAGGGATGGGCGAGCAGTACTTC CAWSVLGMGEQYF
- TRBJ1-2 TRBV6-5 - TGTGCCAGCAACTCCGGGGCCGGCGTGAAAAATGGCTACACCTTC CASNSGAGVKNGYTF
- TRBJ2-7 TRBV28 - TGTGCCAGCAGTCAACATAGCGGAGGCTCCTACGAGCAGTACTTC CASSQHSGGSYEQYF
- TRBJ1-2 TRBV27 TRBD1 TGTGCCAGCAGTCCCCGGGACAGGGGGATCTATGGCTACACCTTC CASSPRDRGIYGYTF
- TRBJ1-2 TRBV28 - TGTGCCAGCAGGGAGGTGGGGCCAGGGGCCTACTATGGCTACACCTTC CASREVGPGAYYGYTF
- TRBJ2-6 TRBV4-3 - TGCGCCAGCAGCCCGGGACTTAACTCTGGGGCCAACGTCCTGACTTTC CASSPGLNSGANVLTF